This T cell receptor (beta chain) originates from a study of CD4 and CD8 cells across lung adenocarcinoma regions. In TCRdb, the PCR reads were re-called with MiXCR into one record per CDR3 protein. Among under 12,000 distinct CDR3 sequences listed, 59% were seen once. In the case of this clonotype: One end of the junction fails to match germline, which may point to a read error.

From germline, CDR1 is MNHNS and CDR2 SASEGT. The length of the CDR3 is 16 residues. The chain employs TRBV6-1 and TRBJ2-4, with D perhaps TRBD1 (5 bases). The TCR comes from a male donor with lung adenocarcinoma. The CD4 and CD8 labels of this study may be unreliable. The source material was CD8+ T cells from the margin of a lung tumor. CDR3 amino acids: CASSEAGLWAKDIQYF. CDR3 in DNA: TGTGCCAGCAGTGAAGCGGGGCTGTGGGCCAAAGACATTCAGTACTTC.